This note documents a single T cell receptor (beta chain) sequence. Its specificity is not known. Unrecorded immune exposures were likely, despite nominal health at sampling. CDR3 length: 13 residues. Per the germline V gene, CDR1 is KGHSH and CDR2 is LQKENI. Trimming took off 5 bases at V and 0 bases at J, with 8 bases between the two ends. This entry is derived from a study of cytomegalovirus exposure and HLA in healthy donors. Whole-study results and caveats: Most TCR sequences proved rare, with some public TCRs found in many donors.

The PCR used 60 Vbeta and 13 Jbeta primers. Authors' analysis steps: Roughly 11 million shared chains were among approximately 87 million unique TCR beta chains counted in a later analysis. Assay: immunoSEQ multiplex PCR; the TCRdb copy retains only in-frame clones and omits some. The DNA gave D and trimming, while V, J and clone size come from that table. The table records about 140,000 clones, around 73% of them present only once. The chain links TRBV18 to TRBJ2-7; tentative D call: TRBD1 (5 bases). The sample was PBMCs. The clonotype was recovered from a female donor in good health and CMV-seronegative. The CDR3 coding sequence is TGTGCCAGCTCAGCAGGGCCCTCCTACGAGCAGTACTTC. Translating gives CASSAGPSYEQYF.